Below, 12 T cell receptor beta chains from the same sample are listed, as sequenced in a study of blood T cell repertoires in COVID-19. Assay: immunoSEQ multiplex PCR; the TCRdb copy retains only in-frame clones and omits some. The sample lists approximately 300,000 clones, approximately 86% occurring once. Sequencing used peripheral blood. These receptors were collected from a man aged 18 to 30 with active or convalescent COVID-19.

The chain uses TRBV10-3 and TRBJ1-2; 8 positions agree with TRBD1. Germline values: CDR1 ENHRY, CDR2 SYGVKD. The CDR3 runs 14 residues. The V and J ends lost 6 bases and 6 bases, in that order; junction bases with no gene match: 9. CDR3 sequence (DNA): TGTGCCATCAGAGACCAGACAGGGGCCCATGGCTACACCTTC. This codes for CAIRDQTGAHGYTF.

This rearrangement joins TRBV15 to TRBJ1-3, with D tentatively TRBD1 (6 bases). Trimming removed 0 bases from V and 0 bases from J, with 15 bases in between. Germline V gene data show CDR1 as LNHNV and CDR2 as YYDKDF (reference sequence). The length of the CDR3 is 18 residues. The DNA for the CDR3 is TGTGCCACCAGCAGAGATCGAGAGCAGGGGAGCTCTGGAAACACCATATATTTT. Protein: CATSRDREQGSSGNTIYF. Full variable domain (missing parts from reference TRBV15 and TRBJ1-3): DAMVIQNPRYQVTQFGKPVTLSCSQTLNHNVMYWYQQKSSQAPKLLFHYYDKDFNNEADTPDNFQSRRPNTSFCFLDIRSPGLGDTAMYLCATSRDREQGSSGNTIYFGEGSWLTVV.

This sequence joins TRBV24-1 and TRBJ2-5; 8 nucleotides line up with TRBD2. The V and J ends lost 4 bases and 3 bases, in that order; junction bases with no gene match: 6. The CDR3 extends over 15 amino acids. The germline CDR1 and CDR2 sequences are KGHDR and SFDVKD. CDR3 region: CATSDFLAGKETQYF. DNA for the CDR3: TGTGCCACCAGTGACTTCCTAGCGGGTAAAGAGACCCAGTACTTC.

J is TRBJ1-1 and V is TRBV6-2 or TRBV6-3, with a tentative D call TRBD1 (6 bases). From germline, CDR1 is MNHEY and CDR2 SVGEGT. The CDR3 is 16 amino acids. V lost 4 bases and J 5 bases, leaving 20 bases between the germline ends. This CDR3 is CASSFLTGLTGTEAFF. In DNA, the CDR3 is TGTGCCAGCAGTTTTCTGACAGGCCTAACGGGGACTGAAGCTTTCTTT.

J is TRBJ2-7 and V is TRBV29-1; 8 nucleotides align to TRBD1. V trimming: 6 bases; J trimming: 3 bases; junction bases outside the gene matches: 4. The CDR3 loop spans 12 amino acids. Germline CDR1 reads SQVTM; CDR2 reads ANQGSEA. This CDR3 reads CSVNTGGYEQYF. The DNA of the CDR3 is TGCAGCGTGAACACAGGGGGCTACGAGCAGTACTTC.

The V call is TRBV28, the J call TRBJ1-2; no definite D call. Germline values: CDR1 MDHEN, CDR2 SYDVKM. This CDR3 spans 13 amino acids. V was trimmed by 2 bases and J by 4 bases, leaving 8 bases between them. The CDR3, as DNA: TGTGCCAGCAGTTTAACGCGAGGCTATGGCTACACCTTC. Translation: CASSLTRGYGYTF.

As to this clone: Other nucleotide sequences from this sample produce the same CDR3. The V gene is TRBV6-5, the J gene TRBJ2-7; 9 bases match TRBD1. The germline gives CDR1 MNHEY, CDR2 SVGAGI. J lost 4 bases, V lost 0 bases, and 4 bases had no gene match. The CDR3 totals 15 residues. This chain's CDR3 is CASSYSGTGRYEQYF. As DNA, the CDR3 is TGTGCCAGCAGTTACTCGGGGACAGGGAGATACGAGCAGTACTTC.

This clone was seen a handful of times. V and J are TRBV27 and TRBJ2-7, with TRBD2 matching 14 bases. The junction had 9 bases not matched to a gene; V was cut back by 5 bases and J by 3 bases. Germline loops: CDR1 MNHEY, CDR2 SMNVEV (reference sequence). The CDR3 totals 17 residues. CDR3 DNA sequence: TGTGCCAGCAGTCCTACCTTGGGACTAGCGGGGGTCTACGAGCAGTACTTC. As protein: CASSPTLGLAGVYEQYF.

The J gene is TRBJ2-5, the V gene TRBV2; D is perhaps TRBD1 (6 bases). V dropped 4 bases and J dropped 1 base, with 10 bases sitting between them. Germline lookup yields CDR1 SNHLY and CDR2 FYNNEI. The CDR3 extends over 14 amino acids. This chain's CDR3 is CASSVQQGQETQYF. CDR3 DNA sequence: TGTGCCAGCAGTGTCCAACAGGGCCAAGAGACCCAGTACTTC.

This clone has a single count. CDR3 sequence (DNA): TGTGCCAGCAATCCTCCCGGGGACAGGCAGAACACTGAAGCTTTCTTT. This codes for CASNPPGDRQNTEAFF. V gene TRBV7-9 combines with J gene TRBJ1-1; 8 bases match TRBD1. V gave up 7 bases and J gave up 1 base; unmatched junction bases: 11. Per the germline V gene, CDR1 is SEHNR and CDR2 is FQNEAQ (reference sequence). The CDR3 loop spans 16 amino acids.

The CDR3 DNA reads as TGTGCCAGCAGCGCCTCACGCAAGGGACAGGCCTATGGCTACACCTTC. Translated, it gives CASSASRKGQAYGYTF. The chain employs TRBV5-4 and TRBJ1-2; 8 bases are a match to TRBD1. The V gene's germline CDR1 is SGHNT and CDR2 YYREEE (reference sequence). The CDR3 runs to 16 residues. Germline trimming cut 4 bases from V and 4 bases from J; bases unmatched to any gene: 12. Complete variable domain (other parts from reference TRBV5-4 and TRBJ1-2): ETGVTQSPTHLIKTRGQQVTLRCSSQSGHNTVSWYQQALGQGPQFIFQYYREEENGRGNFPPRFSGLQFPNYSSELNVNALELDDSALYLCASSASRKGQAYGYTFGSGTRLTVV.

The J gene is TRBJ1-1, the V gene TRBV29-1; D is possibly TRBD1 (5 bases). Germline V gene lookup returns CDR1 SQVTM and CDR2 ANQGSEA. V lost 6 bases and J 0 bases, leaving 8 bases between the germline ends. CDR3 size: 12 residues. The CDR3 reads CSVGRMNTEAFF. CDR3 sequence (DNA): TGCAGCGTGGGGCGCATGAACACTGAAGCTTTCTTT.